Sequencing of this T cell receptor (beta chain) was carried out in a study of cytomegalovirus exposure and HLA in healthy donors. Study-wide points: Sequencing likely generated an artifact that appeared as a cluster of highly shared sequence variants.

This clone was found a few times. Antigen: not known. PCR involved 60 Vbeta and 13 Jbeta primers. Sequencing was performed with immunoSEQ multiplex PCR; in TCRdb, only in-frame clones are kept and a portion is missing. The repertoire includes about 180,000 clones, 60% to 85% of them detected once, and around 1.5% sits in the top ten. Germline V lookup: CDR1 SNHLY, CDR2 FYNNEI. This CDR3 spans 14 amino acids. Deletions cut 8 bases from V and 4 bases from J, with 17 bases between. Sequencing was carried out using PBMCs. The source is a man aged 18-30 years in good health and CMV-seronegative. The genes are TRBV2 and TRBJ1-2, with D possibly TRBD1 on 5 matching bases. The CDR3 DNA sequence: TGTGCCAGCTGGCGGGGGGGTCCGGTCTATGGCTACACCTTC. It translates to CASWRGGPVYGYTF.